The T cell receptor beta chain under discussion was sequenced for a study of PD-L1 blockade in urothelial cancer. Study summary: Patients' prior chemotherapy regimens numbered 0 to 3.

General study results and limits: At the 3-week point, tumor-associated blood clones expanded more in durable-benefit patients.

About this clone itself: No antigen is known for it. Sequence at one end of the junction differs from germline and may be a read error.

The length of the CDR3 is 12 residues. CDR1 SNHLY and CDR2 FYNNEI come from the germline V gene. Libraries were prepared by immunoSEQ multiplex PCR; TCRdb keeps only in-frame clonotypes and omits some of them. Of about 74,000 clones in the sample, around four fifths were seen once. Sample: PBMCs, taken around atezolizumab (anti-PD-L1) treatment. The rearrangement links TRBV2 to TRBJ2-7; D may be TRBD2 (5 bases). The sequence was collected from a man aged 70 or older with urothelial cancer. In DNA form, the CDR3 reads TGTGCCAGCAGTGAAGCCAGTCGACTACTTGTCTTC. This sequence encodes CASSEASRLLVF.